One and the same sample provided the 10 T cell receptor beta chains below, sequenced in a study of beta chain features in type 1 diabetes. Study-level findings and limits: Within each of all four CD4+ subsets, Type 1 diabetes patients had TCRB CDR3s that were moderately but significantly shorter.

Expressed TCRB transcripts were sequenced because the isolated RNA had all been reverse transcribed beforehand. The method was immunoSEQ multiplex PCR; TCRdb's version includes in-frame clones alone and lacks a portion of them. The table has a few hundred thousand clones, roughly 24% seen once; the top ten hold roughly 0.011%. Their specific antigens are unknown. Sequencing was done on a sample of naive CD4+ T cells from blood. These receptors were obtained from a woman under 40 with type 1 diabetes.

The chain carries TRBV2 and TRBJ2-7; 7 bases are shared with TRBD2. V trimming: 3 bases; J trimming: 4 bases; junction bases outside the gene matches: 3. There are 13 residues in the CDR3. CDR1 is SNHLY, CDR2 FYNNEI, per germline. Here the CDR3 reads CASSDREGYEQYF. As DNA, the CDR3 is TGTGCCAGCAGTGACAGGGAGGGATACGAGCAGTACTTC.

This clone was counted only a few times. The chain uses TRBV29-1 and TRBJ1-5, with TRBD1 as a possible D gene (6 bases). In germline, CDR1 is SQVTM, CDR2 ANQGSEA. The CDR3 runs to 14 residues. Trimming left V 7 bases short and J 5 bases short, with 18 bases between. CDR3: CSAVTQGRDQPQHF. In DNA form, the CDR3 reads TGCAGCGCCGTTACACAGGGAAGGGATCAGCCCCAGCATTTT.

This clone was seen a handful of times. The rearrangement uses TRBV2 and TRBJ1-5; possible D gene TRBD1, 5 bases. The CDR3 totals 14 residues. Germline lookup yields CDR1 SNHLY and CDR2 FYNNEI. V was clipped by 4 bases and J by 2 bases, with 9 bases between them. For the CDR3, the DNA is TGTGCCAGCAGTGTCCAGGGCGGCAATCAGCCCCAGCATTTT. Translation: CASSVQGGNQPQHF.

In regard to this clone: The sample holds other DNA sequences that translate to the same CDR3. The chain uses TRBV9 and TRBJ2-5, with D perhaps TRBD1 (6 bases). V lost 3 bases and J lost 2, with 11 bases in between. The CDR3 is made up of 14 amino acids. Germline V gene lookup returns CDR1 SGDLS and CDR2 YYNGEE. DNA of the CDR3: TGTGCCAGCAGCGGGCGGACAGCTCAAGAGACCCAGTACTTC. Amino acid sequence: CASSGRTAQETQYF.

This clone was observed a handful of times. The J gene is TRBJ2-7, the V gene TRBV9; 7 bases match TRBD2. Germline assignment: CDR1 SGDLS and CDR2 YYNGEE. The CDR3 is 15 residues long. Unmatched junction bases numbered 6, after V lost 0 bases and J lost 3 bases. The CDR3 DNA follows: TGTGCCAGCAGCGTAGCACTCGGGACTAACTACGAGCAGTACTTC. Translated, it gives CASSVALGTNYEQYF.

J is TRBJ2-7 and V is TRBV29-1, with D possibly being TRBD1 (5 bases). Germline V lookup: CDR1 SQVTM, CDR2 ANQGSEA. CDR3 size: 12 residues. V lost 4 bases, J lost 2 bases, and 9 bases lay in between. CDR3 bases: TGCAGCGTTGTTCAGGGTCCCTACGAGCAGTACTTC. It specifies CSVVQGPYEQYF.

The chain couples TRBV21-1 to TRBJ1-2. TRBV21-1 is marked as a pseudogene. CDR3 length: 16 residues. Here the CDR3 DNA reads TGTGCCAGCAGCAAAGGGTTCCGGGGGACTAACTATGGCTACACCTTC. Translation: CASSKGFRGTNYGYTF.

The gene calls are TRBV15 and TRBJ2-1, with D possibly TRBD2 on 6 matching bases. Germline V gene sequence: CDR1 LNHNV, CDR2 YYDKDF (reference sequence). Trimming stripped 0 bases from V and 14 bases from J, with 17 bases between. CDR3 size: 14 residues. CDR3: CATSRDLAVQRKFF. CDR3 nucleotide sequence: TGTGCCACCAGCAGAGACTTAGCGGTGCAAAGGAAGTTCTTC.

This clone was counted a few times. The chain's CDR3 is CASSHPGRPYGYTF. The CDR3 DNA is TGTGCCAGCAGTCACCCAGGGAGGCCCTATGGCTACACCTTC. This chain connects TRBV25-1 to TRBJ1-2; TRBD1 is a possible D gene (5 bases). The V end was cut by 5 bases, the J end by 4 bases, with 14 bases between. This CDR3 contains 14 residues. Germline CDR1 and CDR2: MGHDK and SYGVNS.

This clone was recorded a few times. The chain employs TRBV4-1 and TRBJ2-3, with 7 bases identical to TRBD2. CDR1 and CDR2 from the germline V gene are MGHRA and YSYEKL. The CDR3 is 16 amino acids. The V segment lost 3 bases and the J segment 5 bases; nucleotides outside the gene matches: 11. CDR3 residues: CASSHPGRERGDTQYF. CDR3 DNA sequence: TGCGCCAGCAGCCACCCTGGGCGGGAGAGAGGAGATACGCAGTATTTT.